This is a list of T cell receptor beta chains from one sample in a study of CD8+CD57+ T cells in acquired aplastic anemia. A single record per CDR3 protein comes from TCRdb applying MiXCR to the reads. Of some 200,000 distinct CDR3 sequences listed, around 60% are singletons. The source material was sorted CD4+, CD8+, or CD8+CD57+ T cells (not recorded which) from PBMCs. The source is a human donor in good health. Both conserved end residues are part of each CDR3. Fields, in order: D gene, J gene, V gene, clone size, CDR3 DNA, CDR3 protein. D genes are given only for firm matches. Size values are once, few and many counts, or a class for expanded clones, and some rows have none.

-	TRBJ2-7	TRBV20-1	many	TGCAGTGCTAGAGATCCCAAGGGCAGGCTCGAGCAGTACTTC	CSARDPKGRLEQYF
TRBD1	TRBJ2-6	TRBV7-6	many	TGTGCCAGCAGCTTAGCCAGTGACGGGACAGGGGGCTCTGGGGCCAACGTCCTGACTTTC	CASSLASDGTGGSGANVLTF
-	TRBJ2-7	TRBV2	many	TGTGCCAGCAATTTCCCCATGGGGGGTGGCGAGCAGTACTTC	CASNFPMGGGEQYF
TRBD2	TRBJ2-1	TRBV2	once	TGTGCCAGCAGTACCAGACTAGCGGGAGGGGGTGAGCAGTTCTTC	CASSTRLAGGGEQFF
TRBD1	TRBJ2-7	TRBV20-1	-	TGCAGTACCGTAGTAACCGGGACAGCTAGCTACGAGCAGTACTTC	CSTVVTGTASYEQYF
TRBD2	TRBJ2-3	TRBV24-1	-	TGTGCCACCAGTGGGGGCGGGAGCTCTTTGGACACAGATACGCAGTATTTT	CATSGGGSSLDTDTQYF
TRBD1	TRBJ1-6	TRBV2	-	TGTGCCAGCAGACCAGGGACAGCTTATAATTCACCCCTCCACTTT	CASRPGTAYNSPLHF
-	TRBJ2-1	TRBV15	-	TGTGCCACCAGCAGAGAAAAGTCGGGGTGGGAGCAGTTCTTC	CATSREKSGWEQFF
TRBD1	TRBJ1-6	TRBV5-4	-	TGTGCCAGCAGCCCTAGAAAACTGGACAGGGCGGTCGATTCACCCCTCCACTTT	CASSPRKLDRAVDSPLHF
-	TRBJ2-7	TRBV7-2	-	TGTGCCAGCAGCTTAGTACAGGAGGGAGAGCAGTACTTC	CASSLVQEGEQYF
TRBD2	TRBJ2-3	TRBV15	-	TGTGCCAGCAGCTTTGGACTAGAACTCACAGATACGCAGTATTTT	CASSFGLELTDTQYF
TRBD1	TRBJ1-5	TRBV7-9	-	TGTGCCAGCAGCCCGACAGGGCCCAATCAGCCCCAGCATTTT	CASSPTGPNQPQHF
-	TRBJ2-7	TRBV19	-	TGTGCCAGTAGTATCACCGGAAACTACGAGCAGTACTTC	CASSITGNYEQYF
-	TRBJ2-1	TRBV15	-	TGTGCCACCAGCAGGTCGCTAACAGCGGACCACAATGAGCAGTTCTTC	CATSRSLTADHNEQFF
-	TRBJ1-5	TRBV10-3	-	TGTGCCATCAGTGAGTCAATCGCATGGCAGCCCCAGCATTTT	CAISESIAWQPQHF
-	TRBJ2-7	TRBV5-1	-	TGCGCCAGCAGCCAGCAAAGGGAAGTCGACGAGCAGTACTTC	CASSQQREVDEQYF
-	TRBJ2-7	TRBV5-1	few	TGCGCCAGCAGCAGGGGGGCCAACAGAACCTACGAGCAGTACTTC	CASSRGANRTYEQYF
-	TRBJ1-1	TRBV7-3	-	TGTGCCAGCAGCCTAAGGGTCTGGCAGGGGGCTTTCTTT	CASSLRVWQGAFF
TRBD1	TRBJ2-1	TRBV24-1	-	TGTGCCACCAGTGATTCCGACAGGGCGCCCCTCTTCAATGAGCAGTTCTTC	CATSDSDRAPLFNEQFF
TRBD2	TRBJ2-1	TRBV24-1	-	TGTGCCGCCGTAGCGGGGGGCCCGTCTGAGCAGTTCTTC	CAAVAGGPSEQFF
-	TRBJ2-6	TRBV7-2	few	TGTGCCAGCAGCCGCGAGTCTGGGGCCAACGTCCTGACTTTC	CASSRESGANVLTF
-	TRBJ1-2	TRBV29-1	-	TGCAGCGGGGGAACTAACTATGGCTACACCTTC	CSGGTNYGYTF
TRBD2	TRBJ2-7	TRBV11-2	-	TGTGCCAGCAGCTTAGTATCTAGCGGCAACGAGCAGTACTTC	CASSLVSSGNEQYF
TRBD2	TRBJ2-1	TRBV7-7	-	TGTGCCAGCAGCCTTAGCGGGATTTACAATGAGCAGTTCTTC	CASSLSGIYNEQFF
TRBD2	TRBJ2-7	TRBV6-2/TRBV6-3	-	TGTGCCAGCAGTTACTCAGGCGGGAGAACCTACGAGCAGTACTTC	CASSYSGGRTYEQYF
-	TRBJ2-7	TRBV5-1	-	TGCGCCAGCAGCTTGGGACAGCAAGTCTACGAGCAGTACTTC	CASSLGQQVYEQYF
-	TRBJ2-1	TRBV6-2/TRBV6-3	many	TGTGCCAGCAGTTACTCTACAGATTACAATGAGCAGTTCTTC	CASSYSTDYNEQFF
-	TRBJ1-1	TRBV20-1	-	TGCAGTGCTCTACCGGCCGAGGTGGTTCCTTGGGCCTTCTTT	CSALPAEVVPWAFF
TRBD1	TRBJ2-3	TRBV7-8	many	TGTGCCAGCAGCTCAAGGGACAGCCTCACCACAGATACGCAGTATTTT	CASSSRDSLTTDTQYF
TRBD2	TRBJ2-7	TRBV7-9	-	TGTGCCAGCAGCACTGGGACTAGCGGGAAGGACGAGCAGTACTTC	CASSTGTSGKDEQYF
TRBD2	TRBJ2-4	TRBV7-2	-	TGTGCCAGCAGCACTGGACTAGCGGGGGGGCGAAACATTCAGTACTTC	CASSTGLAGGRNIQYF
TRBD1	TRBJ1-3	TRBV2	many	TGTGCCAGCAGTGGAGGGACAGGGGCTGGAAACACCATATATTTT	CASSGGTGAGNTIYF
-	TRBJ1-2	TRBV15	-	TGTGCCACCAGCAGAGACCGGATAGCCGGGGGAAGCTACACCTTC	CATSRDRIAGGSYTF
TRBD2	TRBJ2-1	TRBV10-3	-	TGTGCCATCAGTGAGTTGAGCGGGAGGGATAATGAGCAGTTCTTC	CAISELSGRDNEQFF
-	TRBJ1-2	TRBV2	few	TGTGCCAGCAGTCCATCCGGGGCAGGGTCCCCTGGCTACACCTTC	CASSPSGAGSPGYTF
TRBD1	TRBJ2-6	TRBV6-4	-	TGTGCCAGCAGTGGGACAGGGGGCTCTGGGGCCAACGTCCTGACTTTC	CASSGTGGSGANVLTF
-	TRBJ1-3	TRBV3-1	-	TGTGCCAGCAGCCAAGAACGGGCCTTCTCTGGAAACACCATATATTTT	CASSQERAFSGNTIYF
-	TRBJ2-2	TRBV24-1	many	TGTGCCACCAGTGAAATATACGTACGGGGCGACGCCACCGGGGAGCTGTTTTTT	CATSEIYVRGDATGELFF
-	TRBJ2-3	TRBV7-8	-	TGTGCCAGCAGCCTAAGGGGGTGGTCGGCAGATACGCAGTATTTT	CASSLRGWSADTQYF
-	TRBJ2-1	TRBV7-8	-	TGTGCCAGCAGCTTAATTACGGTAGTCTACAATGAGCAGTTCTTC	CASSLITVVYNEQFF
-	TRBJ1-1	TRBV7-8	once	TGTGCCAGCAGCCCAGAGGGGGGGGCAGGGATTTTCATGAACACTGAAGCTTTCTTT	CASSPEGGAGIFMNTEAFF
-	TRBJ2-1	TRBV7-9	-	TGTGCCAGCAGCTGGCGGGACTATGAGCAGTTCTTC	CASSWRDYEQFF
-	TRBJ2-3	TRBV7-2	-	TGTGCCAGCACTAGGGGGGGGGAAATAAGCACAGATACGCAGTATTTT	CASTRGGEISTDTQYF
-	TRBJ1-2	TRBV12-3/TRBV12-4	-	TGTGCCAGCAGCCGCCAAGACGGGGCATACACCTTC	CASSRQDGAYTF
-	TRBJ1-6	TRBV6-2/TRBV6-3	many	TGTGCCAGCAGTTCTTTCCGGGATAATAATTCACCCCTCCACTTT	CASSSFRDNNSPLHF
-	TRBJ1-2	TRBV19	-	TGTGCCAGTAGTGCCAGGGTGATCGACTATGGCTACACCTTC	CASSARVIDYGYTF
-	TRBJ2-7	TRBV5-6	-	TGTGCCAGCAGCTTGCGGTCTCTCTACGAGCAGTACTTC	CASSLRSLYEQYF
TRBD2	TRBJ2-1	TRBV29-1	-	TGCAGCGCATATAGCGGGGGTGATGAGCAGTTCTTC	CSAYSGGDEQFF
-	TRBJ2-5	TRBV7-9	-	TGTTCTGGGCTAGTGGGACGGGGGGAGACCCAGTACTTC	CSGLVGRGETQYF
-	TRBJ1-1	TRBV6-5	-	TGTGCCAGCAGTCTCAATCTACTTAGTACTGAAGCTTTCTTT	CASSLNLLSTEAFF
TRBD1	TRBJ2-7	TRBV12-3/TRBV12-4	many	TGTGCCAGCAGTATAGGGGGCGCCGTGGACGAGCAGTACTTC	CASSIGGAVDEQYF
-	TRBJ1-1	TRBV7-3	-	TGTGCCAGCAGCTTAAGATCGAAAAGGGTCGGCACTGAAGCTTTCTTT	CASSLRSKRVGTEAFF
-	TRBJ2-5	TRBV2	few	TGTGCCAGCAGTGAAAATGGGCAGTCCCAAGAGACCCAGTACTTC	CASSENGQSQETQYF
TRBD2	TRBJ2-4	TRBV7-2	-	TGTGCCAGCAGCCAAGGTCCCGGGGGGGCCAAAAACATTCAGTACTTC	CASSQGPGGAKNIQYF
TRBD1	TRBJ1-1	TRBV11-2	-	TGTGCCAGCAGCTTCCGGGACAGGGACACTGAAGCTTTCTTT	CASSFRDRDTEAFF
TRBD1	TRBJ1-6	TRBV7-8	-	TGTGCCAGCAGCCGAGGGGGCGGCTCCTATAATTCACCCCTCCACTTT	CASSRGGGSYNSPLHF
-	TRBJ2-2	TRBV19	many	TGTGCCAGTAGTTTCGTCTCCGGGGAGCTGTTTTTT	CASSFVSGELFF